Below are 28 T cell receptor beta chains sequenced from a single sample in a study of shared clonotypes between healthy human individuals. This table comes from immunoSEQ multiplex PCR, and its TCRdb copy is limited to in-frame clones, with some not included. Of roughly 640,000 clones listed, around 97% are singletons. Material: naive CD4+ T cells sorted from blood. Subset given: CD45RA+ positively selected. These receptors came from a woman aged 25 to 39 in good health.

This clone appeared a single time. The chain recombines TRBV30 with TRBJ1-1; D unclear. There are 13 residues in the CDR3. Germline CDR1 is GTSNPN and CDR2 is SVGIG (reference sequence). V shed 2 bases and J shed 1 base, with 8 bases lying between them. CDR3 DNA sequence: TGTGCCTGGAGTCGATACAGGAACACTGAAGCTTTCTTT. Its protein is CAWSRYRNTEAFF.

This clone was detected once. CDR3 region: CASSQRQGFGNTIYF. The DNA for the CDR3 is TGTGCCAGCAGCCAGAGACAGGGCTTTGGAAACACCATATATTTT. The chain joins TRBV14 to TRBJ1-3; 7 bases line up with TRBD1. With 3 bases clipped from V and 3 bases from J, the junction kept 5 bases outside the gene matches. Germline values: CDR1 SGHDN, CDR2 FVKESK. This CDR3 spans 15 amino acids.

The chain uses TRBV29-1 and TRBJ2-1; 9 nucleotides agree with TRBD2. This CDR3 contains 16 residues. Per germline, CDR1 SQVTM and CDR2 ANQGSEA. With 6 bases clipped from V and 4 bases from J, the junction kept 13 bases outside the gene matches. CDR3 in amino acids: CSVKGLAGLLYNEQFF. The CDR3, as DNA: TGCAGCGTCAAGGGGCTAGCGGGACTATTGTACAATGAGCAGTTCTTC.

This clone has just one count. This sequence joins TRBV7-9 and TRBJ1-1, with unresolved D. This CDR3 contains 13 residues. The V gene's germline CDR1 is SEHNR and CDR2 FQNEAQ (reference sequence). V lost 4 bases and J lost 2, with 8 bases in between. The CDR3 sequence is CASSSLINTEAFF. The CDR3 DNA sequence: TGTGCCAGCAGCTCTCTTATTAACACTGAAGCTTTCTTT.

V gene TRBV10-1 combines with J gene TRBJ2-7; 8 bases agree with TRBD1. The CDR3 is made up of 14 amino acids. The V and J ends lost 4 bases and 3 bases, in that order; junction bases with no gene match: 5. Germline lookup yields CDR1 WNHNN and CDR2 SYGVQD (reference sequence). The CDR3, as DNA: TGCGCCAGCAGTGGAGGACAGGGAGTCTACGAGCAGTACTTC. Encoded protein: CASSGGQGVYEQYF.

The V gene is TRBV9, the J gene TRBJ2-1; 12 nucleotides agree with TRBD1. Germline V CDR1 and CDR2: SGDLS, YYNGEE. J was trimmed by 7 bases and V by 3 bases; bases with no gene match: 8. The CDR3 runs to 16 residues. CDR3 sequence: CASSATGTGGRNEQFF. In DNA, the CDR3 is TGTGCCAGCAGCGCGACCGGGACAGGGGGCAGAAATGAGCAGTTCTTC.

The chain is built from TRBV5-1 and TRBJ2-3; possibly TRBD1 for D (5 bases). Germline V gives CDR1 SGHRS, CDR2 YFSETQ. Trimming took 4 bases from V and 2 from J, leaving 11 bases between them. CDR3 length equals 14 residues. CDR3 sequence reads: CASSLPDTTDTQYF. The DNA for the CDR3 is TGCGCCAGCAGCCTACCGGACACCACAGATACGCAGTATTTT.

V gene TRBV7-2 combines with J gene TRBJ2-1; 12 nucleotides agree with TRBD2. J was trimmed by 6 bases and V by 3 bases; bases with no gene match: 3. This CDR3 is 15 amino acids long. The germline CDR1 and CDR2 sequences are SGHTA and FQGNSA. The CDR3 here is CASSFLAGGPNEQFF. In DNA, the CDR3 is TGTGCCAGCAGCTTTCTAGCGGGAGGGCCCAATGAGCAGTTCTTC.

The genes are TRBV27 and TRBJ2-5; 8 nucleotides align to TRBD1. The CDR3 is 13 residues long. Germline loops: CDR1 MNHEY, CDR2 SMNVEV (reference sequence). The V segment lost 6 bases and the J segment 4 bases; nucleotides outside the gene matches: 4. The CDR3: CASRTGARETQYF. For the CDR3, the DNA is TGTGCCAGCAGGACAGGGGCACGAGAGACCCAGTACTTC.

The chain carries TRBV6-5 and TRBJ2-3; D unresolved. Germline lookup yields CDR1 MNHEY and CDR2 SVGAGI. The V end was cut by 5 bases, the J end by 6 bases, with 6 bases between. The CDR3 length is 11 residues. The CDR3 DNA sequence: TGTGCCAGCAGTACGCGCGATACGCAGTATTTT. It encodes CASSTRDTQYF.

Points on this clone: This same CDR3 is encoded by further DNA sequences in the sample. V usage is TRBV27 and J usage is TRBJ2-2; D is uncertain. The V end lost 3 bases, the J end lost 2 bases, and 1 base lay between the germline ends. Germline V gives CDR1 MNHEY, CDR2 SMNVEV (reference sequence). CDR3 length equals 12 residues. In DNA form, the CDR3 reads TGTGCCAGCAGTTTCAACACCGGGGAGCTGTTTTTT. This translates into CASSFNTGELFF.

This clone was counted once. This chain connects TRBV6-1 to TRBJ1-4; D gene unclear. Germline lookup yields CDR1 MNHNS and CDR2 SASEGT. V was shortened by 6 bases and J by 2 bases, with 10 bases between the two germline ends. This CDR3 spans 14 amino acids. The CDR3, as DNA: TGTGCCAGCAGACCGACCGCCACTAATGAAAAACTGTTTTTT. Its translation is CASRPTATNEKLFF.

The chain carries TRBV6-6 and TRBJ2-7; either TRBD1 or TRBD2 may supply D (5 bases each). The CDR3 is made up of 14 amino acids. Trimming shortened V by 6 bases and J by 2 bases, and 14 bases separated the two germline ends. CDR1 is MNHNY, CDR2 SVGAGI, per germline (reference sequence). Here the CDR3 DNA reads TGTGCCAGCAGGCGAACCGGGGCCACCTACGAGCAGTACTTC. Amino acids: CASRRTGATYEQYF.

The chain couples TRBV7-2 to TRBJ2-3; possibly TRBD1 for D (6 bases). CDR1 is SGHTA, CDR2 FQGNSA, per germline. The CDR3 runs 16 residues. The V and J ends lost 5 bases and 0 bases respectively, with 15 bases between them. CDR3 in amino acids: CASSTRTAPSTDTQYF. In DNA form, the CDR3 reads TGTGCCAGCAGCACCCGGACAGCCCCTAGCACAGATACGCAGTATTTT.

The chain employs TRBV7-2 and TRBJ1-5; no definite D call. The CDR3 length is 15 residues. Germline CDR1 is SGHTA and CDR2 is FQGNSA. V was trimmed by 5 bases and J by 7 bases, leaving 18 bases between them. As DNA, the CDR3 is TGTGCCAGCAGCCCGTCCGGGCGGGTGATGCAGCCCCAGCATTTT. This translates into CASSPSGRVMQPQHF.

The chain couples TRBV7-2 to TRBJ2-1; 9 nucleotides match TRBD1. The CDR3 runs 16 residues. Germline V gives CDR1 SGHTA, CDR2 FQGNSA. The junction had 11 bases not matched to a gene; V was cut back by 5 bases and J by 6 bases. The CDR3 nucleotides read TGTGCCAGCAGCCCAAGATCCGGGACAGGGTTCAATGAGCAGTTCTTC. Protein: CASSPRSGTGFNEQFF.

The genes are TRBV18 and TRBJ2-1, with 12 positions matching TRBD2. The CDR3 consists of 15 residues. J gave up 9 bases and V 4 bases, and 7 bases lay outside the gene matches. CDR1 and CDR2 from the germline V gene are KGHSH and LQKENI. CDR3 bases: TGTGCCAGCTCACGGACTAGCGGGATCCGGAGTGAGCAGTTCTTC. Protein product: CASSRTSGIRSEQFF.

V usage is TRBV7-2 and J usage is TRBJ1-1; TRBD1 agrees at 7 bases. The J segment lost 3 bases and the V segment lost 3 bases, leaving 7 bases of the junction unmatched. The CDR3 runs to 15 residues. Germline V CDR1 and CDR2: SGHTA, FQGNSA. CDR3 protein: CASSFRGRLDTEAFF. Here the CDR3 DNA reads TGTGCCAGCAGCTTCAGGGGGAGACTTGACACTGAAGCTTTCTTT.

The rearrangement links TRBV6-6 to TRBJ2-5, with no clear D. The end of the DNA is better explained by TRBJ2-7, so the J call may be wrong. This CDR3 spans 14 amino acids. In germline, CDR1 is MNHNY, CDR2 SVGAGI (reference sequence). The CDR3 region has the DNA TGTGCCAGCAGTTACGGGCAGGTCTCCTACGAGCAGTACTTC. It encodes CASSYGQVSYEQYF.

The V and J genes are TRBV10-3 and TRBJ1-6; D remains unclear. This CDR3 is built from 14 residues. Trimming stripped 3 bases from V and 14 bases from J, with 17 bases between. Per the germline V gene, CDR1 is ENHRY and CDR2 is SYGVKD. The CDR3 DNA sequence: TGTGCCATCAGTGAAGGGTACCCGGCGAGATCCCTCCACTTT. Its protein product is CAISEGYPARSLHF.

CDR3 sequence (DNA): TGTGCCAGCACCCGGACGGGCACCGGGGAGCTGTTTTTT. Its translation: CASTRTGTGELFF. V and J are TRBV2 and TRBJ2-2; D uncertain. In germline, CDR1 is SNHLY, CDR2 FYNNEI. This CDR3 region has 13 residues. V lost 7 bases and J lost 4, with 10 bases in between.

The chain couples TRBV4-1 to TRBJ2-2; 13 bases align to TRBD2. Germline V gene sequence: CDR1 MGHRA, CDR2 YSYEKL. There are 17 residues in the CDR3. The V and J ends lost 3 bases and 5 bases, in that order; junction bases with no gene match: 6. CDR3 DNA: TGCGCCAGCAGCCACGGACTAGCGGGAGTTGTTACCGGGGAGCTGTTTTTT. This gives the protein CASSHGLAGVVTGELFF.

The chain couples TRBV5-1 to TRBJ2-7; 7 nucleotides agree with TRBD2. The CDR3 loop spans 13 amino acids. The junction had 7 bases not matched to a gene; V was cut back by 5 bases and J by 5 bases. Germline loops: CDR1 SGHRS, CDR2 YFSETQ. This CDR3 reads CASSRTRLDEQYF. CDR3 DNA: TGCGCCAGCAGTCGGACTAGATTGGACGAGCAGTACTTC. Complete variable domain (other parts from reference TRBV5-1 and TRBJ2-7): KAGVTQTPRYLIKTRGQQVTLSCSPISGHRSVSWYQQTPGQGLQFLFEYFSETQRNKGNFPGRFSGRQFSNSRSEMNVSTLELGDSALYLCASSRTRLDEQYFGPGTRLTVT.

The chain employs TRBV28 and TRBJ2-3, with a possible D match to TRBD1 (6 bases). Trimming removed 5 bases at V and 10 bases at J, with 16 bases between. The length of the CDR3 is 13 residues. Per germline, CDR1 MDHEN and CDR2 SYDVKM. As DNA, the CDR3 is TGTGCCAGCAGTCCCCCGGACAGCCTTTCGCAGTATTTT. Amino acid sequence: CASSPPDSLSQYF.

CDR3 residues: CASSPHVVVRQAKSRREQYF. The CDR3 bases are TGCGCCAGCAGCCCCCATGTAGTGGTTCGTCAGGCGAAATCCAGGCGCGAGCAGTACTTC. The gene calls are TRBV4-1 and TRBJ2-7; D is uncertain. CDR3 length equals 20 residues. Germline CDR1 reads MGHRA; CDR2 reads YSYEKL. V was trimmed by 4 bases and J by 6 bases, leaving 34 bases between them.

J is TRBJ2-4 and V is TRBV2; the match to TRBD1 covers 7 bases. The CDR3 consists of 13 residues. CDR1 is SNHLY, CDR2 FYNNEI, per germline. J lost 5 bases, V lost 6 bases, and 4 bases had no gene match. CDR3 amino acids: CASSGQAENIQYF. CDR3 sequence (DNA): TGTGCCAGCAGCGGACAGGCAGAAAACATTCAGTACTTC.

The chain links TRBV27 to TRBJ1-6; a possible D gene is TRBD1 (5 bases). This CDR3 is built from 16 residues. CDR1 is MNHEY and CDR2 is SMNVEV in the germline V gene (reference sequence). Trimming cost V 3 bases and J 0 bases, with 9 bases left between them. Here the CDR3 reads CASSLLGDSYNSPLHF. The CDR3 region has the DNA TGTGCCAGCAGTTTGTTGGGGGACTCCTATAATTCACCCCTCCACTTT.

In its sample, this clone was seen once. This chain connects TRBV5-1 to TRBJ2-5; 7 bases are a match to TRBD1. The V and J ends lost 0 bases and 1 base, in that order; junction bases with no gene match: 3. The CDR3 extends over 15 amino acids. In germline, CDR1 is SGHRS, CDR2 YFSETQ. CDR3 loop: CASSLGDSTQETQYF. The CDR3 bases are TGCGCCAGCAGCTTGGGGGACAGCACCCAAGAGACCCAGTACTTC.